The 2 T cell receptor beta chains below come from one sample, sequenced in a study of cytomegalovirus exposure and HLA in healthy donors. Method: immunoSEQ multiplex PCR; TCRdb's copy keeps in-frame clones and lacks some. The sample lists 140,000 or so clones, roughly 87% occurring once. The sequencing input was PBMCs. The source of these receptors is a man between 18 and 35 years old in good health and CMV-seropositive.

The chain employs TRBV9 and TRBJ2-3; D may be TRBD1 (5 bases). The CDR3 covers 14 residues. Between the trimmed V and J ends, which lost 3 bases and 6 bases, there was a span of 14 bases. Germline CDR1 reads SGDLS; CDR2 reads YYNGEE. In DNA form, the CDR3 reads TGTGCCAGCAGCGGCTCGATAGGGGTGGATACGCAGTATTTT. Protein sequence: CASSGSIGVDTQYF.

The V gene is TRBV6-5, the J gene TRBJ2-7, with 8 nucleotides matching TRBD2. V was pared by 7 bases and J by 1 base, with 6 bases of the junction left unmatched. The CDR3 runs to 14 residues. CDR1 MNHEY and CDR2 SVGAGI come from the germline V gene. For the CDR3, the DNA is TGTGCCAGCACCCAAGGACTAGCTTCCTACGAGCAGTACTTC. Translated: CASTQGLASYEQYF.